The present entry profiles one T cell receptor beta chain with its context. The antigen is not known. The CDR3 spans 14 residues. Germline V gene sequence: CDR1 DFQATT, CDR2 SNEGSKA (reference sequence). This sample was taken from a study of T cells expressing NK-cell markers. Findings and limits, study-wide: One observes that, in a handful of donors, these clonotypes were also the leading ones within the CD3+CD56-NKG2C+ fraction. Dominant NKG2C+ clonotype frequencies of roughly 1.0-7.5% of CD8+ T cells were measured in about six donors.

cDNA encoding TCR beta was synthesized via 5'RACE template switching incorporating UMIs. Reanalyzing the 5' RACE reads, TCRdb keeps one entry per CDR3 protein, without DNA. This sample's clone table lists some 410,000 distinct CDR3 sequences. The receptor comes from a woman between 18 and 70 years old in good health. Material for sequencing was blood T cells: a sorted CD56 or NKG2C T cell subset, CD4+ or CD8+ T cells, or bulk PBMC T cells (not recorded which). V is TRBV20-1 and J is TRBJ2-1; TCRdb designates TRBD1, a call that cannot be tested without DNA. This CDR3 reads CSAPDSLGYNEQFF.